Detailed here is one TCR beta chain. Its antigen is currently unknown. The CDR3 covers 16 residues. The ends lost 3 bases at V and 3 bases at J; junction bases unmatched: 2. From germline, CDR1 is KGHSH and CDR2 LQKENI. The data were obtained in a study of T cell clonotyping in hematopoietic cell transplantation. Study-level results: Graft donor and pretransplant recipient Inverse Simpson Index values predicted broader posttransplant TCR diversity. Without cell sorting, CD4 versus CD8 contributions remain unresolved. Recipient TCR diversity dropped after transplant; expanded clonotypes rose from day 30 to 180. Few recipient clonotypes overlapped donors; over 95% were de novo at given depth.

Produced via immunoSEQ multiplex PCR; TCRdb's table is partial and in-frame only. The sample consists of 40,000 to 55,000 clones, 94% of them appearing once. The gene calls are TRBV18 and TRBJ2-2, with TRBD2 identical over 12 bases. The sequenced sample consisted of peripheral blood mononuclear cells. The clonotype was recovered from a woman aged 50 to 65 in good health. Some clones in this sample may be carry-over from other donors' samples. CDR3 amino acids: CASSPRTSGDTGELFF. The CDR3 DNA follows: TGTGCCAGCTCACCTCGGACTAGCGGGGACACCGGGGAGCTGTTTTTT.